This T cell receptor (beta chain) originates from a study of Ad26.COV2.S vaccination and SARS-CoV-2 variants. Regarding the study as a whole: Placebo recipients had lower spike-specific TCR breadth than vaccine recipients.

Described treatment: about 20 received Ad26.COV2.S at low or high dose, single or two shots; a few received placebo; per-sample allocation not given. Sample collection was performed on day 63 after the first vaccine or placebo injection. The administered vaccine (an Ad26 vector) expressed Wuhan-strain SARS-CoV-2 spike. CDR1 and CDR2 from the germline V gene are PRHDT and FYEKMQ (reference sequence). CDR3 length equals 14 residues. With 3 bases removed from V and 2 bases from J, the gap between germline ends came to 9 bases. The sample holds one count of this clone. Its antigen remains unidentified. The data were produced by immunoSEQ multiplex PCR, yet TCRdb's version contains in-frame clones alone and is incomplete. The sample has hundreds of thousands of clones; around 87% are singletons.

This TCR was sampled from a person aged 18-65 years who received the Ad26.COV2.S COVID-19 vaccine or a placebo. The sample here was peripheral blood, taken in a trial of Ad26.COV2.S vaccine versus placebo. The chain couples TRBV13 to TRBJ2-3; the D gene is possibly TRBD2 (7 bases). DNA for the CDR3: TGTGCCAGCAGCTTCGGGGGGCCCACAGATACGCAGTATTTT. Protein product: CASSFGGPTDTQYF.